This TCR beta chain was sequenced during a study of human T cells and chemical hapten exposure. Turning to the study itself: Weekly scalp doses of diphenylcyclopropenone were given to patients during the roughly 24-week study. Patch testing was performed with 0.01% DPC on the upper back, with reading at 6 days.

Germline-derived CDR1 and CDR2 are KGHSH and LQKENI. This CDR3 is 15 amino acids long. V lost 2 bases to trimming and J lost 7 bases, with 12 bases between them. The library tagged each cDNA molecule with unique molecular identifiers. As originally analysed: Sample TCR totals centred on a median of around 93,000, ranging about 23,224 to 690,600. A single record per CDR3 protein comes from TCRdb applying MiXCR to the RACE reads. These V and J calls rely on TCRdb rather than the paper's analysis. The sample yields over 85,000 distinct CDR3 sequences, about a tenth seen once. This sample's time point: pre-sensitization, week 0. The treatment here: therapeutic diphenylcyclopropenone sensitization with weekly scalp DPC. This clonotype was observed many times.

The chain recombines TRBV18 with TRBJ1-6, with D maybe TRBD1 (5 bases). Sequencing used whole blood, obtained in connection with sensitization to the hapten diphenylcyclopropenone (DPC). This clonotype was sampled from a woman aged 60-75 years with alopecia areata. Some clones in this sample may be carry-over from other donors' samples. The CDR3 bases are TGTGCCAGCTCACCAATAACAGGCCAAAATTCACCCCTCCACTTT. Amino acid sequence: CASSPITGQNSPLHF.